This TCR beta chain comes out of a study of blood T cell repertoires in COVID-19. Original handling: Amplification of reference gene primers was used by the study to estimate nucleated cell counts. Some clones are missing from TCRdb's copy, which holds only in-frame ones; the method was immunoSEQ multiplex PCR. Clone size and V and J calls were adopted from that table, with D and trimming inferred from the DNA. The table records some 190,000 clones, 75% to 90% of them present only once. Membership in each cohort depended on participant-reported clinical history. CDR3 length equals 14 residues. The germline V gene has CDR1 MNHEY and CDR2 SVGAGI. V lost 8 bases, J lost 6 bases, and 16 bases lay in between.

The specimen sequenced was PBMCs or T cells enriched from blood (not recorded which). The sequence was obtained from a woman aged 40 to 49 with acute COVID-19. The V and J genes are TRBV6-5 and TRBJ2-2, with TRBD1 as a possible D gene (6 bases). This CDR3 is CASSPPGVPGELFF. For the CDR3, the DNA is TGTGCCAGCTCGCCCCCAGGGGTTCCCGGGGAGCTGTTTTTT.